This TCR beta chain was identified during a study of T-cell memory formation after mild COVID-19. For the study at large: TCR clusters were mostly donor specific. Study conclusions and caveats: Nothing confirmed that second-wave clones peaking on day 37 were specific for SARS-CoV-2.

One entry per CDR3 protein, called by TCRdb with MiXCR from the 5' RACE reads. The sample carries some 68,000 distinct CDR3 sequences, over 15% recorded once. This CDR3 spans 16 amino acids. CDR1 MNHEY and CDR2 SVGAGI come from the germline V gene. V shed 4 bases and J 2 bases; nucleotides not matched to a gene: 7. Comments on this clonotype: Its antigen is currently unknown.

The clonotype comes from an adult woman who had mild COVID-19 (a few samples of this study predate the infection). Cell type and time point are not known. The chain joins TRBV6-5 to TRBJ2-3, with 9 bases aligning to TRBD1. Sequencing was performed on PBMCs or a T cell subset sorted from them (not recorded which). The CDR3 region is CASSSSGTGNTDTQYF. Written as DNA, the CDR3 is TGTGCCAGCAGTTCATCCGGGACAGGGAACACAGATACGCAGTATTTT.